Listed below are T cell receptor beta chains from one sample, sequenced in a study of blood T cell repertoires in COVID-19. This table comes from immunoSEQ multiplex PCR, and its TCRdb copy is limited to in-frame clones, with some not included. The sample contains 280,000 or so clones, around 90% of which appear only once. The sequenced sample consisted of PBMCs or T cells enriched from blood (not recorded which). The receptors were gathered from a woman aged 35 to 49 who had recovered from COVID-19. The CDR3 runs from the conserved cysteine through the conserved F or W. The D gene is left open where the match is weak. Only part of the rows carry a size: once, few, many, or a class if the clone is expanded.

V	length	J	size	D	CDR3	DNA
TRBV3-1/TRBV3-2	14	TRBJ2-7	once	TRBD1	CASSLRDSSYEQYF	TGTGCCAGCAGCCTCCGGGACAGTAGCTACGAGCAGTACTTC
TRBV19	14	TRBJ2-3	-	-	CASRLGAGTDTQYF	TGTGCCAGTAGGTTAGGAGCCGGCACAGATACGCAGTATTTT
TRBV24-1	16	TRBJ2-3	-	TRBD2	CATSDLTSGSTDTQYF	TGTGCCACCAGTGATTTAACTAGCGGTAGCACAGATACGCAGTATTTT
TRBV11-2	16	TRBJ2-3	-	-	CASRTGGGARTDTQYF	TGTGCCAGCAGGACGGGGGGCGGAGCCCGCACAGATACGCAGTATTTT
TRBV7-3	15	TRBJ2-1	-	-	CASSLGAGSGGEQFF	TGTGCCAGCAGCCTAGGGGCGGGAAGTGGAGGTGAGCAGTTCTTC
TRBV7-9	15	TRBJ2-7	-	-	CASSFERTTIYEQYF	TGTGCCAGCAGCTTCGAAAGGACAACGATCTACGAGCAGTACTTC
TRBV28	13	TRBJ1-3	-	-	CASYRQARNTIYF	TGTGCCAGTTACCGACAGGCCCGAAACACCATATATTTT
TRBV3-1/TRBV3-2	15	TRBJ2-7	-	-	CASSRRGDSHPEQYF	TGTGCCAGCAGCCGCCGCGGCGACTCGCATCCCGAGCAGTACTTC
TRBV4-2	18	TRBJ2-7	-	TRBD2	CASSQPGHYSGRAYEQYF	TGTGCCAGCAGCCAGCCAGGGCATTATAGCGGGAGGGCCTACGAGCAGTACTTC
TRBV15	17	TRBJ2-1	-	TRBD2	CATSGSSGRAGRNEQFF	TGTGCCACCAGCGGATCTAGCGGGAGGGCCGGGCGCAATGAGCAGTTCTTC
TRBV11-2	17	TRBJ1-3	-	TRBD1	CASRQGFVSGVANTIYF	TGTGCCAGCCGACAGGGATTTGTTAGCGGGGTGGCGAACACCATATATTTT
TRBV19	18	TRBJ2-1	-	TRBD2	CASREGGLAGGPHNEQFF	TGTGCCAGTAGAGAAGGGGGACTAGCGGGAGGGCCCCACAATGAGCAGTTCTTC
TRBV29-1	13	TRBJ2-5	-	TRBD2	CTASGSVQETQYF	TGCACGGCTAGCGGGAGTGTCCAAGAGACCCAGTACTTC
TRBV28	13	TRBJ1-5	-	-	CASRGPSTAPQHF	TGTGCCAGCAGGGGGCCTTCCACGGCGCCCCAGCATTTT
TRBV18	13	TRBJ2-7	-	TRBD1	CASTTTGVDEQYF	TGTGCCAGCACCACGACAGGGGTGGACGAGCAGTACTTC
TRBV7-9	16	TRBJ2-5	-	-	CASSLAGLGPQETQYF	TGTGCCAGCAGCTTAGCGGGACTGGGGCCTCAAGAGACCCAGTACTTC
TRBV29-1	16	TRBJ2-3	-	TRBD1	CSVEDRTGGAPDTQYF	TGCAGCGTTGAAGACCGGACAGGGGGCGCCCCAGATACGCAGTATTTT
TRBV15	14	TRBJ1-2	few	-	CATSRDQTDYGYTF	TGTGCCACCAGCAGAGATCAAACGGACTATGGCTACACCTTC
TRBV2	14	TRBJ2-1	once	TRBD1	CASAVGDRYNEQFF	TGTGCCAGTGCCGTAGGGGACAGATACAATGAGCAGTTCTTC
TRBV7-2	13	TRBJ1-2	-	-	CASSLGPRDGYTF	TGTGCCAGCAGCTTAGGGCCCCGGGATGGCTACACCTTC
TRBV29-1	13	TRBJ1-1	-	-	CSVVVLPNTEAFF	TGCAGCGTTGTTGTACTCCCGAACACTGAAGCTTTCTTT
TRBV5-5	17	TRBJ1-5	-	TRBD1	CASSLLPGGGGDQPQHF	TGTGCCAGCAGCTTGCTTCCAGGGGGCGGAGGGGATCAGCCCCAGCATTTT
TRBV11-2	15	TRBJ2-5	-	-	CASSSLGGGGETQYF	TGTGCCAGCAGTTCCCTCGGGGGAGGGGGGGAGACCCAGTACTTC
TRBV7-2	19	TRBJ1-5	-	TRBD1	CASPIGPGQGGYSNQPQHF	TGTGCCAGCCCCATCGGGCCGGGACAGGGGGGATATAGCAATCAGCCCCAGCATTTT
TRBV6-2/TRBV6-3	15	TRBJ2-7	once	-	CASSYSAGSNYEQYF	TGTGCCAGCAGTTACTCGGCAGGGTCTAACTACGAGCAGTACTTC
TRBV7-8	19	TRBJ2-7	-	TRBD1	CASSLAPGFRDRGSYEQYF	TGTGCCAGCAGCTTAGCCCCCGGATTTCGGGACAGGGGTTCGTACGAGCAGTACTTC
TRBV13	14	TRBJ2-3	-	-	CASSRGGAPDTQYF	TGTGCCAGCAGCCGTGGTGGGGCCCCCGATACGCAGTATTTT
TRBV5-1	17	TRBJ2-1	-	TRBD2	CASSRGLAGGLYNEQFF	TGCGCCAGCAGTCGTGGTTTAGCGGGAGGGCTCTACAATGAGCAGTTCTTC
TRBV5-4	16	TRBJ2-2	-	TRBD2	CASSSILAENTGELFF	TGTGCCAGCAGCTCCATCCTAGCGGAGAACACCGGGGAGCTGTTTTTT
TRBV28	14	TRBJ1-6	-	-	CASSLGGARQPLHF	TGTGCCAGCAGTTTAGGGGGGGCCCGCCAGCCCCTCCACTTT
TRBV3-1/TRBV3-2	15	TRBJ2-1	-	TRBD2	CASSQLLAGGNEQFF	TGTGCCAGCAGCCAATTACTAGCGGGAGGCAATGAGCAGTTCTTC
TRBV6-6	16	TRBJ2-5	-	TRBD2	CASRERLGAGGETQYF	TGTGCCAGCAGAGAGCGTCTTGGAGCCGGGGGGGAGACCCAGTACTTC
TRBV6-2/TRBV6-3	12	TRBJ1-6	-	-	CASSSRGSPLHF	TGTGCCAGCAGTTCCCGAGGGTCACCCCTCCACTTT
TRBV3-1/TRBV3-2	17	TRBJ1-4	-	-	CASSPTRTVATNEKLFF	TGTGCCAGCAGCCCCACCCGGACAGTTGCAACTAATGAAAAACTGTTTTTT
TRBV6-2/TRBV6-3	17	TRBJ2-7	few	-	CASSSDSLSGSSYEQYF	TGTGCCAGCAGTTCCGACTCCTTGAGCGGGTCCTCCTACGAGCAGTACTTC
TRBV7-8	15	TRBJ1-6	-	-	CASSASQGASSPLHF	TGTGCCAGCAGCGCATCCCAGGGTGCCAGTTCACCCCTCCACTTT
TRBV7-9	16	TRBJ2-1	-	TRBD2	CASSGLSSGSYNEQFF	TGTGCCAGCAGCGGCCTTTCTAGCGGCTCCTACAATGAGCAGTTCTTC
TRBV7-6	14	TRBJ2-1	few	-	CASSPGSVYNEQFF	TGTGCCAGCAGTCCGGGATCGGTCTACAATGAGCAGTTCTTC
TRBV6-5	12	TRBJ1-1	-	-	CASKNPQDKAFF	TGTGCCAGCAAAAACCCCCAGGACAAGGCTTTCTTT
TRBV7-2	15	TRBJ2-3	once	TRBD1	CASSLVRGRTDTQYF	TGTGCCAGCAGCTTAGTCAGGGGGCGCACAGATACGCAGTATTTT
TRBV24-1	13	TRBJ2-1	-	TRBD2	CATSLAGANEQFF	TGTGCCACCAGCCTAGCGGGAGCCAATGAGCAGTTCTTC
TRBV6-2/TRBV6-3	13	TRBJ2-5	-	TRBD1	CASSPDREETQYF	TGTGCCAGCAGCCCAGACAGGGAAGAGACCCAGTACTTC
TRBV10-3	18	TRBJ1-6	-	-	CAISESETASSYNSPLHF	TGTGCCATCAGTGAGTCTGAGACTGCTAGCTCCTATAATTCACCCCTCCACTTT
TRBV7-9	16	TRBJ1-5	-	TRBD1	CASSFGTAISNQPQHF	TGTGCCAGCAGCTTCGGGACAGCCATTAGCAATCAGCCCCAGCATTTT
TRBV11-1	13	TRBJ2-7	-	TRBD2	CASSFAGGGEQYF	TGTGCCAGCAGCTTTGCGGGGGGCGGCGAGCAGTACTTC
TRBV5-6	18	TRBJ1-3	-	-	CASSHPGVKPHSGNTIYF	TGTGCCAGCAGTCATCCCGGGGTTAAGCCCCACTCTGGAAACACCATATATTTT
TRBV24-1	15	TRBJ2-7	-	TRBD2	CATSDSLAGRDEQYF	TGTGCCACCAGTGATTCTCTAGCGGGCCGGGACGAGCAGTACTTC
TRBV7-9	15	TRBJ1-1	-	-	CASSLTQAENTEAFF	TGTGCCAGCAGCCTGACCCAGGCCGAAAACACTGAAGCTTTCTTT
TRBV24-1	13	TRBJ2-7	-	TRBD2	CATSEGTSREQYF	TGTGCCACCAGTGAGGGGACTAGCAGGGAGCAGTACTTC
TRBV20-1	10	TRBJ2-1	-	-	CSILSGEQFF	TGCAGCATATTGAGCGGTGAGCAGTTCTTC
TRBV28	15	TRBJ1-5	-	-	CASSPQTGPDQPQHF	TGTGCCAGCAGTCCCCAGACAGGCCCCGATCAGCCCCAGCATTTT
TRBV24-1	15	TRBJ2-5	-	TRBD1	CATSDSDRGWETQYF	TGTGCCACCAGTGATTCGGACAGGGGATGGGAGACCCAGTACTTC
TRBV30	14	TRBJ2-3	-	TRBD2	CAWSSAGGTDTQYF	TGTGCCTGGAGTTCAGCGGGAGGAACAGATACGCAGTATTTT